The sequence of this T cell receptor (beta chain) was determined in a study of Ad26.COV2.S vaccination and SARS-CoV-2 variants. Overall study context: The COV1001 Ad26.COV2.S trial arm included the donor. Findings and caveats of the study: Vaccine recipients showed a spike-specific TCR breadth that was higher than in placebo recipients.

Sequencing used immunoSEQ multiplex PCR; TCRdb keeps in-frame clones, though not all of them. Of over 350,000 clones listed, 88% are singletons. The sample's treatment: 15 to 20 received Ad26.COV2.S at low or high dose, single or two shots; 5 received placebo; per-sample allocation not given. Sampling happened 63 days after the first vaccine or placebo injection. Vaccine was an Ad26 vector expressing Wuhan-strain SARS-CoV-2 spike. Concerning this clone itself: Its antigen is undetermined.

Trimming left V 4 bases short and J 6 bases short, with 9 bases between. This CDR3 contains 12 residues. CDR1 and CDR2 from the germline V gene are KGHDR and SFDVKD. Here the sequenced sample was peripheral blood, taken in a trial of Ad26.COV2.S vaccine versus placebo. The chain is built from TRBV24-1 and TRBJ2-7; unclear D gene. This sequence originates from a person between 18 and 60 years old who received the Ad26.COV2.S COVID-19 vaccine or a placebo. Here the CDR3 reads CATSETLGEQYF. The CDR3 coding sequence is TGTGCCACCAGTGAGACCCTCGGCGAGCAGTACTTC.